This TCR beta chain was captured by sequencing in a study of regulatory T cells in long-lasting Graves disease. The CDR3 is 16 amino acids. With 3 bases removed from V and 5 bases from J, the gap between germline ends came to 19 bases. This sample's time point: newly diagnosed GD, antithyroid drugs for less than 3 months. With RNA extracted from PBMCs as input, the TCR library was made. Arm-PCR of CDR3 regions and iRepertoire HTBI primers were used to build TCR beta libraries. TCRdb re-called the multiplex PCR reads with MiXCR, one entry per CDR3 protein. The profile shows 360,000 or so distinct CDR3 sequences, about 12% of them singletons. This clonotype has at least ten counts. These data also formed part of another study, on T cells in Graves' hyperthyroidism and ophthalmopathy. That report notes: A lack of ophthalmopathy progression within 18 months defined stable Graves' hyperthyroidism. Ophthalmopathy, as predicted by the model, came a median roughly 6.5 months after the prediction.

The sequenced sample was peripheral blood mononuclear cells (PBMCs), obtained at new diagnosis, from a patient treated with antithyroid drugs. This rearrangement joins TRBV12-3 or TRBV12-4 to TRBJ1-1; D might be TRBD1 (6 bases). The receptor comes from a young woman with Graves disease. CDR3 loop: CASSFWLGGRGTEAFF. CDR3 nucleotides: TGTGCCAGCAGTTTTTGGTTAGGGGGGCGAGGAACTGAAGCTTTCTTT.